A selection of T cell receptor beta chains follows, all from one sample in a study of control samples from healthy donors and cancer patients. Sequencing used immunoSEQ multiplex PCR; TCRdb keeps in-frame clones, though not all of them. Among more than 85,000 clones listed, 92% were seen once. What was sequenced was blood. These receptors were collected from a woman aged 18-29 years in good health. Each CDR3 is given with its conserved first and last residue. Fields, in order: clone size, D gene, J gene, V gene, CDR3 DNA, CDR3 protein. The D gene is left open where the match is weak. Size is stated for part of the rows, as once, few or many counts, or as a class when the clone is expanded.

clone_size: .; d_call: .; j_call: TRBJ1-1; v_call: TRBV3-1/TRBV3-2; cdr3_nt: TGTGCCAGCAGCCAAGATCTTGGGCAGGGGAGCACTGAAGCTTTCTTT; cdr3_aa: CASSQDLGQGSTEAFF
clone_size: few; d_call: .; j_call: TRBJ1-5; v_call: TRBV19; cdr3_nt: TGTGCCAGTAGGACAGGAGTCCATAGCAATCAGCCCCAGCATTTT; cdr3_aa: CASRTGVHSNQPQHF
clone_size: .; d_call: .; j_call: TRBJ1-2; v_call: TRBV13; cdr3_nt: TGTGCCAGCAGCTCAAGCTATCAGGATGGAGCGTACACCTTC; cdr3_aa: CASSSSYQDGAYTF
clone_size: once; d_call: .; j_call: TRBJ1-2; v_call: TRBV11-3; cdr3_nt: TGTGCCAGCAGCTTCACGGGGAGCTATGGCTACACCTTC; cdr3_aa: CASSFTGSYGYTF
clone_size: .; d_call: TRBD1; j_call: TRBJ1-3; v_call: TRBV28; cdr3_nt: TGTGCCAGCAGATGGGGACAGGGGAGTGGAAACACCATATATTTT; cdr3_aa: CASRWGQGSGNTIYF
clone_size: .; d_call: .; j_call: TRBJ1-1; v_call: TRBV11-1; cdr3_nt: TGTGCCAGCAGCCAAATTCTCCGAACGGAGAAAGCTTTCTTT; cdr3_aa: CASSQILRTEKAFF
clone_size: once; d_call: .; j_call: TRBJ1-5; v_call: TRBV28; cdr3_nt: TGTGCCAGCAGTTTAGGGGACCGTAGCAATCAGCCCCAGCATTTT; cdr3_aa: CASSLGDRSNQPQHF
clone_size: .; d_call: TRBD1; j_call: TRBJ1-1; v_call: TRBV12-3/TRBV12-4; cdr3_nt: TGTGCCAGCACCCGGGGGACAGGGGGTGAAGCTTTCTTT; cdr3_aa: CASTRGTGGEAFF
clone_size: .; d_call: TRBD1; j_call: TRBJ2-1; v_call: TRBV19; cdr3_nt: TGTGCCAGTAGATCGACCGGGACAGCCTTCTACAATGAGCAGTTCTTC; cdr3_aa: CASRSTGTAFYNEQFF
clone_size: .; d_call: .; j_call: TRBJ2-3; v_call: TRBV3-1/TRBV3-2; cdr3_nt: TGTGCCAGCAGCCAAGAGGCAACTAGCAGTATGGGAGATACGCAGTATTTT; cdr3_aa: CASSQEATSSMGDTQYF
clone_size: .; d_call: .; j_call: TRBJ1-4; v_call: TRBV4-1; cdr3_nt: TGCGCCAGCAGCCAAGAGGGGGCAGATAATGAAAAACTGTTTTTT; cdr3_aa: CASSQEGADNEKLFF
clone_size: .; d_call: .; j_call: TRBJ1-5; v_call: TRBV19; cdr3_nt: TGTGCCAGTACCGGGGGGGCTCTGGGCAATCAGCCCCAGCATTTT; cdr3_aa: CASTGGALGNQPQHF
clone_size: .; d_call: .; j_call: TRBJ1-3; v_call: TRBV5-4; cdr3_nt: TGTGCCAGCAGCTCTGGGCTGGGAGTCAGAAACACCATATATTTT; cdr3_aa: CASSSGLGVRNTIYF
clone_size: .; d_call: TRBD1; j_call: TRBJ1-1; v_call: TRBV19; cdr3_nt: TGTGCCAGTAGTAAGGGACAGGGGCTCGAGTCTTTCTTT; cdr3_aa: CASSKGQGLESFF
clone_size: .; d_call: .; j_call: TRBJ1-6; v_call: TRBV19; cdr3_nt: TGTGCCAGTAGTCTAACCTTGGTCGTCTCCTATAATTCACCCCTCCACTTT; cdr3_aa: CASSLTLVVSYNSPLHF
clone_size: .; d_call: .; j_call: TRBJ2-2; v_call: TRBV11-2; cdr3_nt: TGTGCCAGCAGCTCAGCGCCCGGGGAGCTGTTTTTT; cdr3_aa: CASSSAPGELFF
clone_size: .; d_call: .; j_call: TRBJ2-1; v_call: TRBV19; cdr3_nt: TGTGCCAGTAGTCCAATTTCGGGGACGGCAAACAATGAGCAGTTCTTC; cdr3_aa: CASSPISGTANNEQFF
clone_size: .; d_call: .; j_call: TRBJ1-6; v_call: TRBV6-5; cdr3_nt: TGTGCCAGCAGACTCCGGGACCGTAGAAATTCACCCCTCCACTTT; cdr3_aa: CASRLRDRRNSPLHF
clone_size: .; d_call: TRBD2; j_call: TRBJ2-3; v_call: TRBV5-5; cdr3_nt: TGTGCCAGCAGCTTGGCGGGAGGGTTCACAGATACGCAGTATTTT; cdr3_aa: CASSLAGGFTDTQYF
clone_size: .; d_call: .; j_call: TRBJ2-1; v_call: TRBV5-1; cdr3_nt: TGCGCCAGCAGCTTGTACCAGGGGAATGAGCAGTTCTTC; cdr3_aa: CASSLYQGNEQFF
clone_size: .; d_call: .; j_call: TRBJ2-7; v_call: TRBV10-3; cdr3_nt: TGTGCCATCAGTTTCCAGGGTAGGGACGAGCAGTACTTC; cdr3_aa: CAISFQGRDEQYF
clone_size: .; d_call: .; j_call: TRBJ1-3; v_call: TRBV2; cdr3_nt: TGTGCCAGCACTCTGACCGTCACCTCTGGAAACACCATATATTTT; cdr3_aa: CASTLTVTSGNTIYF
clone_size: few; d_call: .; j_call: TRBJ1-1; v_call: TRBV5-1; cdr3_nt: TGCGCCAGCAGCCCGGCCGGGGGGAGGCCTGAAGCTTTCTTT; cdr3_aa: CASSPAGGRPEAFF
clone_size: once; d_call: TRBD1; j_call: TRBJ2-7; v_call: TRBV5-1; cdr3_nt: TGCGCCAGCAGCTTGTACAGGGACAGCTCCTACGAGCAGTACTTC; cdr3_aa: CASSLYRDSSYEQYF
clone_size: once; d_call: .; j_call: TRBJ2-5; v_call: TRBV6-5; cdr3_nt: TGTGCCAGTGAAGAAGAGACCCAGTACTTC; cdr3_aa: CASEEETQYF
clone_size: .; d_call: .; j_call: TRBJ2-5; v_call: TRBV7-9; cdr3_nt: TGTGCCAGCAGCCCAACCCCGGGACACTCCGAAGAGACCCAGTACTTC; cdr3_aa: CASSPTPGHSEETQYF
clone_size: .; d_call: .; j_call: TRBJ1-2; v_call: TRBV9; cdr3_nt: TGTGCCAGCAGCGTACCCCCCTTAGGTGGCTACACCTTC; cdr3_aa: CASSVPPLGGYTF
clone_size: .; d_call: TRBD1; j_call: TRBJ1-2; v_call: TRBV30; cdr3_nt: TGTGCCTGGAGAGGGGACAGTTCCCTGGGTGGCTACACCTTC; cdr3_aa: CAWRGDSSLGGYTF
clone_size: .; d_call: .; j_call: TRBJ1-5; v_call: TRBV28; cdr3_nt: TGTGCCAGCAGTATAAGACAGGCCCTGGGCAATCAGCCCCAGCATTTT; cdr3_aa: CASSIRQALGNQPQHF
clone_size: .; d_call: .; j_call: TRBJ1-1; v_call: TRBV5-1; cdr3_nt: TGCGCCAGCAAGAACGCAAGGGGTGAAGCTTTCTTT; cdr3_aa: CASKNARGEAFF
clone_size: .; d_call: .; j_call: TRBJ2-5; v_call: TRBV2; cdr3_nt: TGTGCCAGCAGTGAAACTAGCTTAAAGACCCAGTACTTC; cdr3_aa: CASSETSLKTQYF
clone_size: .; d_call: .; j_call: TRBJ1-6; v_call: TRBV6-4; cdr3_nt: TGTGCCAGCGGATCGGGACGAGGATCACCCCTCCACTTT; cdr3_aa: CASGSGRGSPLHF
clone_size: .; d_call: .; j_call: TRBJ2-1; v_call: TRBV6-2/TRBV6-3; cdr3_nt: TGTGCCAGCAGCCGCCTGGGGCCCTACAATGAGCAGTTCTTC; cdr3_aa: CASSRLGPYNEQFF
clone_size: .; d_call: .; j_call: TRBJ1-1; v_call: TRBV7-9; cdr3_nt: TGTGCCAGCAGCTTCGACGCGGGGACTGAAGCTTTCTTT; cdr3_aa: CASSFDAGTEAFF
clone_size: .; d_call: .; j_call: TRBJ2-1; v_call: TRBV7-2; cdr3_nt: TGTGCCAGCAGCACCGGTCCGCAGGGGCTCAATGAGCAGTTCTTC; cdr3_aa: CASSTGPQGLNEQFF
clone_size: .; d_call: .; j_call: TRBJ2-7; v_call: TRBV11-2; cdr3_nt: TGTGCCAGCAGCTTAGTAACTAGTTCTGGGCAGTACTTC; cdr3_aa: CASSLVTSSGQYF
clone_size: .; d_call: .; j_call: TRBJ2-3; v_call: TRBV11-2; cdr3_nt: TGTGCCAGCAGCTTAGAGTGGGGACCTTTGGATACGCAGTATTTT; cdr3_aa: CASSLEWGPLDTQYF
clone_size: .; d_call: .; j_call: TRBJ2-7; v_call: TRBV7-8; cdr3_nt: TGTGCCAGCAGCCCTACATCCTACGAGCAGTACTTC; cdr3_aa: CASSPTSYEQYF
clone_size: .; d_call: .; j_call: TRBJ1-5; v_call: TRBV12-3/TRBV12-4; cdr3_nt: TGTGCCAGCAGCTTCGGTCAGCCCCAGCATTTT; cdr3_aa: CASSFGQPQHF
clone_size: .; d_call: .; j_call: TRBJ2-5; v_call: TRBV9; cdr3_nt: TGTGCCAGCAGCGTTTATGACCAGCGTCGAGAGACCCAGTACTTC; cdr3_aa: CASSVYDQRRETQYF
clone_size: .; d_call: TRBD1; j_call: TRBJ1-6; v_call: TRBV30; cdr3_nt: TGTGCCTCCGCCGGGGGACAGGGAAATTCACCCCTCCACTTT; cdr3_aa: CASAGGQGNSPLHF
clone_size: once; d_call: .; j_call: TRBJ2-5; v_call: TRBV6-5; cdr3_nt: TGTGCCAGCAGTTCCGTGAGGGAGACCCAGTACTTC; cdr3_aa: CASSSVRETQYF
clone_size: .; d_call: TRBD1; j_call: TRBJ2-7; v_call: TRBV3-1/TRBV3-2; cdr3_nt: TGTGCCAGCAGCCCCTCCGGGACAGGTAAAAACGAGCAGTACTTC; cdr3_aa: CASSPSGTGKNEQYF
clone_size: .; d_call: TRBD2; j_call: TRBJ2-5; v_call: TRBV24-1; cdr3_nt: TGTGCCACCAGTGGCCTAGGGACTAGCGGGGGGAATCAAGAGACCCAGTACTTC; cdr3_aa: CATSGLGTSGGNQETQYF